This T cell receptor beta chain was sequenced during a study of cytomegalovirus exposure and HLA in healthy donors (TCRdb year 2017). Background for the entire study: According to an earlier analysis of several hundred of the donors, roughly 180 million T cells yielded roughly 110 million unique TCR beta sequences and 250 to 350 Gb of sequence data. Around 300 gigabases of sequencing data and approximately 80 million unique TCR sequences were included in an early release covering about 700 HLA-typed donors. Class I and class II HLA loci were covered by the typing at four-digit resolution. Every repertoire in the discovery cohort had been generated on one and the same sequencing platform. The study was designed to test whether signatures of past pathogen exposure could be identified by cataloging public T cell receptors. On average, roughly 200,000 unique TCR beta nucleotide sequences were sequenced per donor among 350 to 400 genotyped donors of the cohort, with roughly 18% of those sequences being non-productive. The study profiled the T cell repertoires of more than 500 subjects by immunosequencing and related them to cytomegalovirus serostatus. To predict cytomegalovirus infection status, the study brought together high-throughput TCR immunosequencing, statistical association of individual TCRs with disease status, and machine learning. In the later analysis, no new phenotypic data were used to find candidate immune exposures; instead, reliance was placed on TCR beta sequences and their occurrence across donors. In an earlier analysis of 587 of the donors, high-throughput TCR beta sequencing was used to judge whether each TCR beta V gene segment behaved as functional or pseudogenic. In addition to the first cohort of 666 subjects, a separate validation cohort of under 150 different subjects was used. Of the roughly 400 genotyped donors, over 80% were placed in the genetic ancestry cluster associated with self-reported Caucasian donors. To study patterns of TCR occurrence, a later analysis re-analyzed previously published TCR beta repertoires from 700 or so donors and added high-resolution HLA genotyping. Alongside the repertoire data, information on donor age, sex, ethnicity and CMV serostatus was compiled. In a later genetic analysis, genome-wide SNP genotypes for about 65% of the roughly 670 donors were used, and that subset was treated as a discovery cohort. Roughly five DR-DQ haplotypes were treated as single units for association and clustering because of strong linkage in the cohort. Typing coverage varied by locus: roughly 629-640 donors for A, B, C, DRB1 and DQB1; roughly 510 for DQA1; more than 600 for DPA1; 450 to 480 for DPB1.

The cohort comprised fewer than 750 healthy bone marrow donors. All cohort members were sampled while nominally healthy, although unrecorded immune exposures were likely present. The donor was CMV seronegative and was included in the group of under 450 seronegative cohort members. A peripheral blood sample was collected from each donor, and TCR beta sequencing was performed on peripheral blood mononuclear cells. The Qiagen DNeasy Blood Extraction Kit was used to extract genomic DNA from the blood cell samples. Overall results and qualifications from the work: Over 15 rarely observed V segments, including chromosome 9 orphons, were excluded from the earlier analysis of approximately 500 of the donors because counts were too low. In a later genetic analysis, a missense DCLRE1C variant was associated with V-gene and J-gene trimming of TCR beta chains, and the association was replicated in an independent cohort. In an earlier analysis of about 540 of the donors, most TCR beta V segments were observed in productive rearrangements about 87% or about 30% of the time, broadly matching IMGT annotations. It was suggested by the authors that the approach could potentially be generalized to other disease states and immunological phenotypes. In a later analysis, HLA-associated TCR beta chains were found to be more clonally expanded and to have lower generation probabilities than equally common non-associated chains. A further reported finding was that TCR beta sequences accurately predicted the HLA-A and HLA-B alleles for most subjects in the first cohort. Sequencing depth was assumed to be roughly uniform across donors in the presence/absence analyses, though that assumption may not hold. A group of highly shared sequence variants was considered likely to be a technical artifact of the sequencing pipeline. Because some donors lacked HLA typing at each locus, the association tests relied only on the typed subset. Correlated functional status among segregating V segments might reflect linkage disequilibrium, but an unknown experimental factor could not be ruled out. Some IMGT-functional V segments, including TRBV6-2 and TRBV6-3, could not be told apart with the 87-base-pair reads, so those segments were excluded. In a later analysis, around 17,000 TCR beta sequences were associated with specific HLA alleles at a false discovery rate of 0.05. A later genetic analysis reported fewer N-insertions in productive TCRs among donors in an Asian-associated ancestry cluster than the roughly 700-donor mean. A later analysis found that most CMV-associated TCR beta chains appeared HLA-restricted, with HLA associations seemingly driven largely by CMV exposure. Cytomegalovirus status was reported to be diagnosed by the classifier with high specificity and sensitivity in both the original and validation cohorts. A later analysis found that TCR association rates varied across HLA loci, with DRB1 alleles showing the most associated TCRs and HLA-C alleles the fewest. Three of the identified cytomegalovirus-associated TCR beta chains were confirmed in vitro to be specific for cytomegalovirus antigens. The only immune exposure information available for the cohort was CMV serostatus. The cohort was sequenced for TCR beta chains only, and without alpha or paired-chain data the features that could be detected were limited. Several of the top co-occurrence clusters appeared to be linked to parvovirus B19, influenza, CMV and Epstein-Barr virus, according to a later analysis. The study gave a list of 150 to 200 TCR beta chains associated with cytomegalovirus. Most TCR sequences were seen in very few donors, while some public TCRs were found in many individuals. Strong co-occurrence of HLA alleles, especially DR and DQ, made assigning TCR associations to individual alleles difficult.

Library prep was done by the immunoSEQ multiplex PCR assay. For the multiplex PCR, a mixture combining 60 forward primers for TCR Vbeta segments and 13 reverse primers for TCR Jbeta segments was used. The CDR3 region of rearranged TCR beta genes was amplified from genomic DNA with a multiplex PCR assay. The Illumina HiSeq System was used to sequence the amplified TCR beta libraries as 87-base-pair reads. Per the original workflow: A later analysis tallied around 80 million unique TCR beta chains across the 666 repertoires, and approximately 12 million of those chains were shared by two or more donors. Raw reads were error-corrected and collapsed into unique sequences with a nearest-neighbor algorithm that merged closely related sequences to remove PCR and sequencing errors. Alignment of CDR3 sequences to IMGT reference sequences was used to assign V, D and J gene segments. For a sequence to be retained, a match of at least six nucleotides to both a V gene segment and a J gene segment was required. A rearrangement was called productive if the CDR3 had no stop codons and remained in frame with V and J, and every other rearrangement was called non-productive. CDR3 was defined according to IMGT convention as the region running from the second conserved V-encoded cysteine to the conserved J-encoded phenylalanine. The earlier analysis of approximately 500 of the donors excluded sequences that lacked an unambiguous match to a single V gene segment. In an earlier analysis of several hundred of the donors, a V segment was called functional when productive rearrangements were above 56.7%, and segregating when the standard deviation between donors exceeded 5%. A statistical classification framework was built to diagnose cytomegalovirus status from the catalog of TCR beta chain sequences. In a later analysis, V and J genes were assigned by comparing TCR nucleotide sequences against IMGT/GENE-DB human TR gene sequences. A later analysis assigned CDR3 sequences and most-parsimonious VDJ recombination scenarios with the TCRdist pipeline. In a later analysis, each TCR beta chain was defined by its CDR3 amino acid sequence together with its V-gene family, and reads without a unique V-gene family were excluded. A later analysis removed 592 highly shared, low-generation-probability nucleotide sequences to deal with suspected cross-contamination and a sequencing artifact. In a later analysis, a clonal expansion index was calculated for each public chain from normalized within-repertoire ranks of inferred template counts. In a later analysis, generation probabilities were computed using a VDJ recombination model fitted to out-of-frame rearrangements, and the results were checked against IGoR. A later analysis scored TCR-TCR, TCR-HLA and TCR-CMV co-occurrence with hypergeometric tests, applying a repertoire-size bias correction to TCR pairs. In a later analysis, false discovery rates were estimated by permuting HLA or CMV assignments 20 times. A later analysis grouped co-occurring TCRs with DBSCAN, adding TCRdist sequence similarity when clustering within HLA-allele-positive subsets. For co-occurrence clustering, repertoires with fewer than 30,000 or more than 120,000 public chains were excluded, along with five repertoires with anomalous nucleotide sharing. TCRdb carries this immuneACCESS record with in-frame sequences only. Its versions omit some clonotypes, under half of them owing to an unresolved V gene in the studies checked, with the rest unexplained. V and J calls and clone size are those listed in that table; D and trimming were worked out from the DNA. For this sample the table gives around 200,000 clones, of which 62% were detected only once. About 3.2% of the sample is in the top ten clones.

Concerning this clone: Its antigen specificity is not known. Per-nucleotide qualities are absent, and no much larger clonotype sits a single base away.

Germline trimming: 2 bases from V, 2 bases from J; junction bases outside gene matches: 3. According to the germline V gene, CDR1 reads SNHLY and CDR2 reads FYNNEI. Spanning cysteine to phenylalanine, the CDR3 consists of 15 amino acids. Only the CDR3 DNA stays, 45 bases, in frame from base 1. Sequenced material: PBMCs. The TCR was taken from a middle-aged man in good health and CMV-seronegative. This sequence uses TRBV2 and TRBJ1-3; 7 of the junction bases match TRBD1. The bases are TGTGCCAGCAGTGAAAAGACAGGGACTGGAAACACCATATATTTT. It translates as CASSEKTGTGNTIYF. With all but the CDR3 taken from the reference TRBV2 and TRBJ1-3 genes, the full variable domain is: EPEVTQTPSHQVTQMGQEVILRCVPISNHLYFYWYRQILGQKVEFLVSFYNNEISEKSEIFDDQFSVERPDGSNFTLKIRSTKLEDSAMYFCASSEKTGTGNTIYFGEGSWLTVV.